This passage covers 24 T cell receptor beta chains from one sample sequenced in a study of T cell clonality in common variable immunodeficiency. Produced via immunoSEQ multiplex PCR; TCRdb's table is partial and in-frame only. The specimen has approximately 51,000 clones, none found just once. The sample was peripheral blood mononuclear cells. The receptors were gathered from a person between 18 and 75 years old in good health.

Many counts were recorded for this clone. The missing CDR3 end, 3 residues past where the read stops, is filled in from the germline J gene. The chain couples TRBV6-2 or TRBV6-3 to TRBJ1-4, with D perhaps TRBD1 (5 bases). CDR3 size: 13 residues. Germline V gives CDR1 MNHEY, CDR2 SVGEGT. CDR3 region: CASKSQGLSPLFF. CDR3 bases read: TGTGCCAGCAAAAGCCAGGGTTTGTCACCA.

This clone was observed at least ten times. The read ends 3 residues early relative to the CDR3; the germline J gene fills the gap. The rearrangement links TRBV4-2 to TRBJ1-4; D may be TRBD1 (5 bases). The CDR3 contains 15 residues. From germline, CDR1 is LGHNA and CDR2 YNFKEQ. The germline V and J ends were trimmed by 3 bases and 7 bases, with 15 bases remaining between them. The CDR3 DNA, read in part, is TGTGCCAGCAGCCACCCCGGGGGGGTGGCTGAAAAA. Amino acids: CASSHPGGVAEK. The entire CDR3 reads CASSHPGGVAEKLFF.

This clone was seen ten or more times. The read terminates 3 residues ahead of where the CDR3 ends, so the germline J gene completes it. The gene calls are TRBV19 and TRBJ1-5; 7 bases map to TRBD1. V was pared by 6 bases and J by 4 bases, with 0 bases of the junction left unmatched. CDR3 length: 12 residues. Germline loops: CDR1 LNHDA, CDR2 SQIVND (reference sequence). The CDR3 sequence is CASRQGNQPQHF. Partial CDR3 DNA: TGTGCCAGTAGACAGGGGAATCAGCCC.

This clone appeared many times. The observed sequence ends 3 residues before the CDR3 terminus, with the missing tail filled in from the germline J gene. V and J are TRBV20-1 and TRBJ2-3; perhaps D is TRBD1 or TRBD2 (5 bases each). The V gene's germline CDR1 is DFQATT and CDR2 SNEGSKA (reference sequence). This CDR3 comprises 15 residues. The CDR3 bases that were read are TGCAGTGCTAGTTTTAATGGGGCAGGGAGAGAGACG. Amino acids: CSASFNGAGRET. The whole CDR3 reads CSASFNGAGRETQYF.

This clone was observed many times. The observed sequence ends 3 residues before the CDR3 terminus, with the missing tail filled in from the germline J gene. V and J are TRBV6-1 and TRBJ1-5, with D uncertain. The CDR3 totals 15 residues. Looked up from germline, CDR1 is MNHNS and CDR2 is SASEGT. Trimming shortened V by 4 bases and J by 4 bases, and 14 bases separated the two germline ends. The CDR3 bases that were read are TGTGCCAGCAGTGTCCCCGGCACGACAAATCAGCCC. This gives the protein CASSVPGTTNQP. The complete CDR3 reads CASSVPGTTNQPQHF.

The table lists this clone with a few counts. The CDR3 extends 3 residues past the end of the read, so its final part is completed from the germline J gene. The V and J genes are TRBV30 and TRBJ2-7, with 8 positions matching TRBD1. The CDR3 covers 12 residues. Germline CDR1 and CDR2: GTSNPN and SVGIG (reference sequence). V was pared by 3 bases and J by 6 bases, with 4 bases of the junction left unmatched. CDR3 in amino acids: CAWSLRGREQYF. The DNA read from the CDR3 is TGTGCCTGGAGCCTCAGGGGGCGCGAG.

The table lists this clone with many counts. The CDR3 DNA, read in part, is TGTGCCAGTAGTACCTCAGGGGCGGGCACTGAA. Residues: CASSTSGAGTE. The entire CDR3 protein is CASSTSGAGTEAFF. The V call is TRBV19, the J call TRBJ1-1; TRBD1 might be the D (6 bases). With the read ending 3 residues before the CDR3 end, the germline J gene is used to fill in that end. The CDR3 runs 14 residues. V lost 4 bases and J 4 bases, leaving 13 bases between the germline ends. Germline CDR1 LNHDA, CDR2 SQIVND (reference sequence).

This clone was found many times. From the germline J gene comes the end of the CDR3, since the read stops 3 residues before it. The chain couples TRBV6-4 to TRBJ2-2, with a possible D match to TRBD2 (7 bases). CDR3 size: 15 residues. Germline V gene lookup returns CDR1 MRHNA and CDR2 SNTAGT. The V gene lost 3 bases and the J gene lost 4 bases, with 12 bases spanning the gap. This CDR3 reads CASSEEGGATGELFF. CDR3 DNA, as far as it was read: TGTGCCAGCAGTGAAGAGGGGGGGGCCACCGGGGAG.

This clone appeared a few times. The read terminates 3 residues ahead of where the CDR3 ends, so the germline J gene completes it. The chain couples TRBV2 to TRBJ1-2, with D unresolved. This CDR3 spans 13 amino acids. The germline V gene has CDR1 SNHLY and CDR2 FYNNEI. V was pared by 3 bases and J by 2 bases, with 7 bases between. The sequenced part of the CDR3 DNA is TGTGCCAGCAGTGAGGGCCAGAACTATGGC. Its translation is CASSEGQNYG. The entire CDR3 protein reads CASSEGQNYGYTF.

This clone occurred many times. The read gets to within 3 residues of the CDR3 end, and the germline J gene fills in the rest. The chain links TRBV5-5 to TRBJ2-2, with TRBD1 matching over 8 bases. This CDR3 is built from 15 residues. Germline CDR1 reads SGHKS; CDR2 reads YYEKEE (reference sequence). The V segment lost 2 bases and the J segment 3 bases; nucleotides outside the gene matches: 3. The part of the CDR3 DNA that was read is TGTGCCAGCAGCTTTACAGGGGGATACACCGGGGAG. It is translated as CASSFTGGYTGE. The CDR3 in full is CASSFTGGYTGELFF. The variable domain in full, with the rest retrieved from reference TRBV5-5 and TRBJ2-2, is DAGVTQSPTHLIKTRGQQVTLRCSPISGHKSVSWYQQVLGQGPQFIFQYYEKEERGRGNFPDRFSARQFPNYSSELNVNALLLGDSALYLCASSFTGGYTGELFFGEGSRLTVL.

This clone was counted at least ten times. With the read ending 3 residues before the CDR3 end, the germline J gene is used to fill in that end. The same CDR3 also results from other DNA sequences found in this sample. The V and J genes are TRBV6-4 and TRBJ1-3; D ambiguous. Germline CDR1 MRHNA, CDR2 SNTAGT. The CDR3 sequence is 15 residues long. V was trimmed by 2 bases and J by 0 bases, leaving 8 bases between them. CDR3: CASSDRQASGNTIYF. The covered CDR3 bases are TGTGCCAGCAGTGACCGCCAGGCCTCTGGAAACACC.

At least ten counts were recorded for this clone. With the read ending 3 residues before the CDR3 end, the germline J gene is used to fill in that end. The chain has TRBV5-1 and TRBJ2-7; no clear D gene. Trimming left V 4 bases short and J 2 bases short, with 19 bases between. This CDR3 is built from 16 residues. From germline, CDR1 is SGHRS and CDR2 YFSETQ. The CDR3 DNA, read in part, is TGCGCCAGCAGCAACACTGCCGCGGCGTTTACCTACGAG. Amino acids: CASSNTAAAFTYE. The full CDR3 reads CASSNTAAAFTYEQYF.

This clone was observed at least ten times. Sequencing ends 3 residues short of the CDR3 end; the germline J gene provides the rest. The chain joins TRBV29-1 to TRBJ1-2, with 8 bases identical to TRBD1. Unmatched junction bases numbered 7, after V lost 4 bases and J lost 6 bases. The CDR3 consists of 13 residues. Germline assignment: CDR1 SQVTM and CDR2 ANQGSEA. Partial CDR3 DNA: TGCAGCGTTGTGGACAGGGAAAGGGATGGC. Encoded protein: CSVVDRERDG. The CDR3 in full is CSVVDRERDGYTF.

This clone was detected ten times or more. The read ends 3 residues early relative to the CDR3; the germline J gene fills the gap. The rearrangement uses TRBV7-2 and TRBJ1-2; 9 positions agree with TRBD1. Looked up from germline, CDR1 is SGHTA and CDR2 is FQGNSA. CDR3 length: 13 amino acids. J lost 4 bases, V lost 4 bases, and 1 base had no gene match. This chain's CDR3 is CASSSTGGYGYTF. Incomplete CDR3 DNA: TGTGCCAGCAGCTCGACAGGGGGCTATGGC.

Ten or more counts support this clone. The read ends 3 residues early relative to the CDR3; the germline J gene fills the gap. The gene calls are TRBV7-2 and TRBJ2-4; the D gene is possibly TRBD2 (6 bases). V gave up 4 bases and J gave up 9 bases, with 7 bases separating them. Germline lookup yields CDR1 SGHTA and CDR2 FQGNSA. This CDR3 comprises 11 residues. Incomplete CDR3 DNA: TGTGCCAGCAGCTCACTAGCCATT. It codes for CASSSLAI. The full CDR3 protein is CASSSLAIQYF.

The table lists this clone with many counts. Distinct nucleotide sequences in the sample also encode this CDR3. CDR3 loop: CASSFLTDTQYF. The CDR3 bases that were read are TGCGCCAGCAGCTTCCTCACAGATACG. V gene TRBV5-1 combines with J gene TRBJ2-3; D remains ambiguous. The sequenced fragment ends 3 residues before the CDR3 boundary, so the rest is inferred from the germline J gene. The V and J ends lost 2 bases and 2 bases respectively, with 3 bases between them. Germline assignment: CDR1 SGHRS and CDR2 YFSETQ. This CDR3 has 12 amino acids.

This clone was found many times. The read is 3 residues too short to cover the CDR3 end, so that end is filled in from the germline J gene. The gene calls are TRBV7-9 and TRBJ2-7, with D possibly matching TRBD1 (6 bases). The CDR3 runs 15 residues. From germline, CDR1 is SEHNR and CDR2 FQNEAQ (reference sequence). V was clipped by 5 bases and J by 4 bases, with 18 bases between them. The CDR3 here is CASSPSGGGFYEQYF. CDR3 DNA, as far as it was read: TGTGCCAGCAGCCCGAGTGGGGGCGGGTTTTACGAG.

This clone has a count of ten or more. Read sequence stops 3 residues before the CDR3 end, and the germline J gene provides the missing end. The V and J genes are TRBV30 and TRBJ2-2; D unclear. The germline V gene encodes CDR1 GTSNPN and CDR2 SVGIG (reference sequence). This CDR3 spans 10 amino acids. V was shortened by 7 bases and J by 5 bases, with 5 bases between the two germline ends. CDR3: CASSTGELFF. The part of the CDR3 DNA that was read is TGTGCCTCTTCTACCGGGGAG.

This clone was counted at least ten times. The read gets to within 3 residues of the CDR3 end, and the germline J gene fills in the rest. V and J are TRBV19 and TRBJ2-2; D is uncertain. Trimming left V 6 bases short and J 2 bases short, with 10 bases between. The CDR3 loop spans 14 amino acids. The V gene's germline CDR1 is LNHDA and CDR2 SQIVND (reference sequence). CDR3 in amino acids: CASSLSRNTGELFF. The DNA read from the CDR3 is TGTGCCAGTAGCTTATCTAGAAACACCGGGGAG.

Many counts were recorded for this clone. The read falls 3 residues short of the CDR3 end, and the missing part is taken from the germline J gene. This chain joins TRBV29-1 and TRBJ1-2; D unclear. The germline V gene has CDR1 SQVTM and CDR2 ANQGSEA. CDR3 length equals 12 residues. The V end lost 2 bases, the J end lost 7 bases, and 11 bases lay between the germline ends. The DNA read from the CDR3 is TGCAGCGTTGAATACCACAGCGGTGGC. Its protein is CSVEYHSGG. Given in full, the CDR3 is CSVEYHSGGYTF.

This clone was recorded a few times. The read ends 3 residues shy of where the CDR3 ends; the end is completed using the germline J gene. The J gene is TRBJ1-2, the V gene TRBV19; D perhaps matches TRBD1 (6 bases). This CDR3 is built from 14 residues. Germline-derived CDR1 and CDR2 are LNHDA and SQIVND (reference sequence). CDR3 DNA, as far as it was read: TGTGCCAGTAGTATAGAGGACAGCTCCTACGAC. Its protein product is CASSIEDSSYD. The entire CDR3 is CASSIEDSSYDYTF.

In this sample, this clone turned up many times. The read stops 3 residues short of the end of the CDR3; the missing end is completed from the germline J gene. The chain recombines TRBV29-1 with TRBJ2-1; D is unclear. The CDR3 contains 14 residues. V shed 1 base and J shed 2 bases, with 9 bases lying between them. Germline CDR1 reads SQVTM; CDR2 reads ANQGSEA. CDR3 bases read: TGCAGCGTTGAAGGGCAGGCAACCTACAATGAG. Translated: CSVEGQATYNE. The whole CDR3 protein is CSVEGQATYNEQFF.

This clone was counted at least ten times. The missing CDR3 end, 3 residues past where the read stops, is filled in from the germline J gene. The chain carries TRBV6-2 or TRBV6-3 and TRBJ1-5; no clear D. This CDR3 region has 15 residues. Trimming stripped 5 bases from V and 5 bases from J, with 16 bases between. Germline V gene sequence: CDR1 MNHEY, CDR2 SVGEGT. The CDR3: CASSSLQQIHQPQHF. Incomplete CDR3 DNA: TGTGCCAGCAGTAGCCTTCAACAGATCCATCAGCCC.

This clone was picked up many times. CDR3 in amino acids: CASSGGDSGFNQPQHF. The CDR3 DNA, read in part, is TGTGCCAGCAGTGGAGGGGACAGCGGCTTCAATCAGCCC. V usage is TRBV6-1 and J usage is TRBJ1-5; 7 bases align to TRBD1. The read ends 3 residues before the CDR3 terminus; that terminus is restored from the germline J gene. The junction had 9 bases not matched to a gene; V was cut back by 4 bases and J by 3 bases. Germline V gene sequence: CDR1 MNHNS, CDR2 SASEGT. The CDR3 covers 16 residues.